This T cell receptor (beta chain) was sequenced in a study of blood T cell repertoires in COVID-19. Overall study context: The United States, Italy and Spain supplied acute and convalescent COVID-19 samples. From T cells, B-cell-depleted T cells, or PBMCs came the material, which was cDNA or gDNA.

The V end was cut by 4 bases, the J end by 0 bases, with 16 bases between. CDR3 length: 16 amino acids. CDR1 and CDR2 from the germline V gene are SGHNT and YYREEE (reference sequence). Only in-frame clones appear in the TCRdb table, and some are missing; sequencing was by immunoSEQ multiplex PCR. The data show 20,000 to 25,000 clones, about nine tenths seen once. What was sequenced was peripheral blood. This chain links TRBV5-4 with TRBJ1-1, with D tentatively TRBD1 (6 bases). The clonotype originates from a man in his 70s with acute or convalescent COVID-19. CDR3 DNA sequence: TGTGCCAGCAGCGCCCAGCGGGGGCGAATGAACACTGAAGCTTTCTTT. Its translation: CASSAQRGRMNTEAFF.